The rows below give T cell receptor beta chains drawn from one sample of a study of PD-L1 blockade in urothelial cancer. The assay was immunoSEQ multiplex PCR, and TCRdb's table has in-frame clones only and misses some. The sample has 50,000 to 75,000 clones; approximately 75% are singletons. Sequenced material: PBMCs, taken around atezolizumab (anti-PD-L1) treatment. These receptors all come from a man between 65 and 79 years old with urothelial cancer. The CDR3 runs from the conserved cysteine through the conserved F or W. Fields, in order: D gene, CDR3 length, clone size, V gene, J gene, CDR3 DNA, CDR3 protein. The D gene is left open where the match is weak. Expanded clones get a size class; other rows say once, few or many, or leave the size out.

NA	14	NA	TRBV5-4	TRBJ1-1	TGTGCCAGCAGCTCCAGGGCAGAAGACACTGAAGCTTTCTTT	CASSSRAEDTEAFF
NA	15	NA	TRBV30	TRBJ1-5	TGTGCCTGGAGTAGTTCAGGGGCTAGCAATCAGCCCCAGCATTTT	CAWSSSGASNQPQHF
NA	16	NA	TRBV5-6	TRBJ2-1	TGTGCCAGCAGCTTGGGGGGATGGAGACGGGAACCTGAGCAGTTCTTC	CASSLGGWRREPEQFF
TRBD2	14	NA	TRBV7-3	TRBJ2-1	TGTGCCAGCAGTCCGGGGGGGGAGTACAATGAGCAGTTCTTC	CASSPGGEYNEQFF
NA	16	NA	TRBV7-2	TRBJ1-5	TGTGCCAGCAGCCAGCGGGAAGGACATGGCAATCAGCCCCAGCATTTT	CASSQREGHGNQPQHF
NA	12	NA	TRBV28	TRBJ1-2	TGTGCCAGCAGTGTAAAGGGGTATGGCTACACCTTC	CASSVKGYGYTF
NA	13	once	TRBV7-2	TRBJ1-2	TGTGCCAGCAGCTTAGAGGACAGATACGGCTACACCTTC	CASSLEDRYGYTF
NA	13	NA	TRBV30	TRBJ2-7	TGTGCCTGGACCCGGGGGAGTGTGGACGAGCAGTACTTC	CAWTRGSVDEQYF
NA	15	NA	TRBV4-1	TRBJ2-2	TGCGCCAGCAGCCCACTTAGCCCCGCCACCGGGGAGCTGTTTTTT	CASSPLSPATGELFF
TRBD2	15	once	TRBV11-3	TRBJ2-7	TGTGCCAGCAGCTTTGGACTAGCGGGAACCTACGAGCAGTACTTC	CASSFGLAGTYEQYF
TRBD2	16	NA	TRBV19	TRBJ2-1	TGTGCCAGTAGGGACCGGAGCGGGAGGGATGGGAATGAGCAGTTCTTC	CASRDRSGRDGNEQFF
NA	14	NA	TRBV6-1	TRBJ1-3	TGTGCCAGCAAACCCGGACAGTCTGGAAACACCATATATTTT	CASKPGQSGNTIYF
TRBD2	16	NA	TRBV14	TRBJ2-3	TGTGCCAGCAGCCCGACTTTGGCGGGAGGGCGCGGAACGCAGTATTTT	CASSPTLAGGRGTQYF
TRBD2	16	NA	TRBV4-2	TRBJ2-1	TGTGCCAGCAGCCAAGGGACTAGCGGCTCCTACAATGAGCAGTTCTTC	CASSQGTSGSYNEQFF
NA	15	NA	TRBV11-3	TRBJ2-2	TGTGCCAGCAGCTTAGGACAGACGAACACCGGGGAGCTGTTTTTT	CASSLGQTNTGELFF
NA	16	NA	TRBV28	TRBJ2-7	TGTGCCAGCAGTTTACCTCGTGTCCCGCTAGCCTACGAGCAGTACTTC	CASSLPRVPLAYEQYF
NA	15	NA	TRBV5-1	TRBJ1-4	TGCGCCAGCAGCCCCTTACAGGGAACTAATGAAAAACTGTTTTTT	CASSPLQGTNEKLFF
TRBD1	15	once	TRBV6-1	TRBJ1-1	TGTGCCAGCAGTGAATTACAGGGGGCGCGGACTGAAGCTTTCTTT	CASSELQGARTEAFF
TRBD1	14	NA	TRBV7-6	TRBJ2-7	TGTGCCAGCAGCTTAGGGACAGGGAACTACGAGCAGTACTTC	CASSLGTGNYEQYF
NA	16	NA	TRBV7-9	TRBJ1-4	TGTGCCAGCAGCTCCCAAGCCGACAGGTTAGATGAAAAACTGTTTTTT	CASSSQADRLDEKLFF
TRBD2	15	many	TRBV11-2	TRBJ2-7	TGTGCCAGCAGCCAGAATAGCGGGAGGGCCCCCGAGCAGTACTTC	CASSQNSGRAPEQYF
NA	14	NA	TRBV19	TRBJ2-1	TGTGCCAGTAGTAATGGAAAGCTGGTGACGCGGAAGTTCTTC	CASSNGKLVTRKFF
TRBD1	12	NA	TRBV7-9	TRBJ2-7	TGTGCCAGCAGCTTAGATGACAGGGTGCAGTACTTC	CASSLDDRVQYF
NA	13	NA	TRBV19	TRBJ1-5	TGTGCCAGTAAAAACAGGGGCAATCAGCCCCAGCATTTT	CASKNRGNQPQHF
NA	16	NA	TRBV27	TRBJ1-5	TGTGCCAGCAGTCCCTTGTCAGATTATAGCAATCAGCCCCAGCATTTT	CASSPLSDYSNQPQHF
NA	13	NA	TRBV11-2	TRBJ1-5	TGTGCCAGCAGCTTAGATTCGAATCAGCCCCAGCATTTT	CASSLDSNQPQHF
NA	13	NA	TRBV6-1	TRBJ1-5	TGTGCCAGCAGTGATAGGGGGATTCAGCCCCAGCATTTT	CASSDRGIQPQHF
TRBD1	14	NA	TRBV6-5	TRBJ1-4	TGTGCCAGCAGTCCGCGACAGGGACCTGAAAAACTGTTTTTT	CASSPRQGPEKLFF
TRBD2	15	NA	TRBV9	TRBJ2-5	TGTGCCAGCTCCTCGGCTAGCGGGAGTAAAGAGACCCAGTACTTC	CASSSASGSKETQYF
NA	15	NA	TRBV19	TRBJ2-3	TGTGCCAGTAGTATAGAGGGGCGACGCACAGATACGCAGTATTTT	CASSIEGRRTDTQYF
TRBD1	14	NA	TRBV4-1	TRBJ1-5	TGCGCCAGCAGCCAAGGACAGGGAGGACAGCCCCAGCATTTT	CASSQGQGGQPQHF
TRBD1	16	NA	TRBV19	TRBJ2-5	TGTGCCAGTAGTATAGTTTGGGACAGCCCCAAAGAGACCCAGTACTTC	CASSIVWDSPKETQYF
TRBD1	14	NA	TRBV25-1	TRBJ1-2	TGTGCCAGCTCCGACCGGACAGGGGTAAAGGGCTACACCTTC	CASSDRTGVKGYTF
NA	15	NA	TRBV16	TRBJ2-1	TGTGCCAGCAGCCAATCCGCGGTTTCCTACAATGAGCAGTTCTTC	CASSQSAVSYNEQFF
NA	14	NA	TRBV27	TRBJ1-2	TGTGCCAGCAGTTTTGGGATGGGAGGGAATGGCTACACCTTC	CASSFGMGGNGYTF
TRBD2	16	NA	TRBV18	TRBJ2-1	TGTGCCAGCTCACCACCAACCGGGAGGGGCTACAATGAGCAGTTCTTC	CASSPPTGRGYNEQFF
TRBD2	16	NA	TRBV6-5	TRBJ2-2	TGTGCCAGCAGTTACAGTGGGAGGGGAAACGGCGGGGAGCTGTTTTTT	CASSYSGRGNGGELFF
TRBD2	19	NA	TRBV19	TRBJ2-1	TGTGCCAGTAGTAGGTGGACTAGCGGGAGGGCCCTCATGGGTAGTGAGCAGTTCTTC	CASSRWTSGRALMGSEQFF
NA	11	NA	TRBV7-6	TRBJ2-1	TGTGCCAGCAGCATTTTAAATGAGCAGTTCTTC	CASSILNEQFF
NA	13	NA	TRBV7-3	TRBJ1-1	TGTGCCAGCAGCTTAACAAAGCGCACTGAAGCTTTCTTT	CASSLTKRTEAFF
NA	14	NA	TRBV5-5	TRBJ2-1	TGTGCCAGCAGCTTGTCCCAGGGTGTCAATGAGCAGTTCTTC	CASSLSQGVNEQFF
NA	12	NA	TRBV28	TRBJ1-1	TGTGCCGGTCAGGGGCCGAACACTGAAGCTTTCTTT	CAGQGPNTEAFF
TRBD1	16	NA	TRBV29-1	TRBJ2-7	TGCAGCGTAGAAGGTACTCGGGACAGTGGGTCCTACGAGCAGTACTTC	CSVEGTRDSGSYEQYF
NA	17	NA	TRBV7-3	TRBJ2-6	TGTGCCAGCAGCGGCCGGGACATCAGGAGCGGGGCCAACGTCCTGACTTTC	CASSGRDIRSGANVLTF
TRBD1	14	NA	TRBV2	TRBJ2-5	TGTGCCAGCGTGGGGACAGCACCAAAAGAGACCCAGTACTTC	CASVGTAPKETQYF
TRBD1	15	once	TRBV13	TRBJ1-1	TGTGCCAGCAGCGCTTCGACAGGGGCGAACACTGAAGCTTTCTTT	CASSASTGANTEAFF
NA	11	NA	TRBV20-1	TRBJ2-7	TGCAGTGCTGGCGGGCTCTACGAGCAGTACTTC	CSAGGLYEQYF
TRBD1	13	once	TRBV7-3	TRBJ1-2	TGTGCCAGTTCGACAGGGAATTCGGATGGCTACACCTTC	CASSTGNSDGYTF
TRBD1	16	once	TRBV28	TRBJ1-2	TGTGCCAGCAGTTTATGGACAGGGATTCCGAACTATGGCTACACCTTC	CASSLWTGIPNYGYTF
TRBD2	19	few	TRBV7-9	TRBJ2-2	TGTGCCAGCAGCTTCCGACGCAGAACACTAGCGGGCCCCACCGGGGAGCTGTTTTTT	CASSFRRRTLAGPTGELFF
NA	12	NA	TRBV30	TRBJ1-1	TGTGCCTGGAGTGTGACGGGAACTGAAGCTTTCTTT	CAWSVTGTEAFF
TRBD1	14	NA	TRBV11-1	TRBJ1-2	TGTGCCAGCAGCCCGGGACAGGGCAACTATGGCTACACCTTC	CASSPGQGNYGYTF
TRBD2	15	NA	TRBV6-1	TRBJ2-1	TGTGCCAGCAGTACTAGCGGGTTCTCCTACAATGAGCAGTTCTTC	CASSTSGFSYNEQFF
NA	14	NA	TRBV29-1	TRBJ2-1	TGCAGCGTTGCGGAGGGGCGGGCGTACAATGAGCAGTTCTTC	CSVAEGRAYNEQFF
NA	15	NA	TRBV9	TRBJ1-2	TGTGCCAGCAGCGCGGGAGGGAGGGGAACCCATGGCTACACCTTC	CASSAGGRGTHGYTF
NA	14	NA	TRBV6-1	TRBJ1-1	TGTGCCAGCAGTGGGAGGCCCCTGAACACTGAAGCTTTCTTT	CASSGRPLNTEAFF
NA	16	NA	TRBV28	TRBJ1-1	TGTGCCAGCACCTACCTGCCCGCGGGGCGGAACACTGAAGCTTTCTTT	CASTYLPAGRNTEAFF